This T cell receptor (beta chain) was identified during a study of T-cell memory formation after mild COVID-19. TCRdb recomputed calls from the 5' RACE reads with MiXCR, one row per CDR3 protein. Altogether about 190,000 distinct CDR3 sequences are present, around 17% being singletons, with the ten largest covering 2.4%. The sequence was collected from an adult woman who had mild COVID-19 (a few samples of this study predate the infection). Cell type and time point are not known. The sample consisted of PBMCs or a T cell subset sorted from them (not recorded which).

Written as DNA, the CDR3 is TGCGCCAGCAGCCAAGATCTACTAGCGGGAGGAACGCTCTACTACAATGAGCAGTTCTTC. Translating it yields CASSQDLLAGGTLYYNEQFF. V is TRBV4-3 and J is TRBJ2-1; 12 bases fit TRBD2. Looked up from germline, CDR1 is LGHNA and CDR2 is YSLEER. The CDR3 length is 20 residues. Trimming took 0 bases from V and 3 from J; bases not matched to a gene: 12.